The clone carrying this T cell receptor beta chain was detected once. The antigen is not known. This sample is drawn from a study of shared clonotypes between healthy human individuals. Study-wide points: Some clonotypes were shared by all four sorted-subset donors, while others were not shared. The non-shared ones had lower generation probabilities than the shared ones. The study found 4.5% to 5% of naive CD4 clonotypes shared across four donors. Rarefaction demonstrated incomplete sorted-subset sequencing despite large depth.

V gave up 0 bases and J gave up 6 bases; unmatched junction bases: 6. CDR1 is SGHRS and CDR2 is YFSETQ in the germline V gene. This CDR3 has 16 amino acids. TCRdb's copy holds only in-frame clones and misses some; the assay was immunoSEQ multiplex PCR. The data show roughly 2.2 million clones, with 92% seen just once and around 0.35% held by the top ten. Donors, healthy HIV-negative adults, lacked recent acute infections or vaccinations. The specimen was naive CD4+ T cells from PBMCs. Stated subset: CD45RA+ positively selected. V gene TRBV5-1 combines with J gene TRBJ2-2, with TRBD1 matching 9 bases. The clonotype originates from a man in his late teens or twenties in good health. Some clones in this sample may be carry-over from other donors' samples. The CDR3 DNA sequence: TGCGCCAGCAGCTTGGTAATTGGGACAGGGTCCGGGGAGCTGTTTTTT. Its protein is CASSLVIGTGSGELFF.